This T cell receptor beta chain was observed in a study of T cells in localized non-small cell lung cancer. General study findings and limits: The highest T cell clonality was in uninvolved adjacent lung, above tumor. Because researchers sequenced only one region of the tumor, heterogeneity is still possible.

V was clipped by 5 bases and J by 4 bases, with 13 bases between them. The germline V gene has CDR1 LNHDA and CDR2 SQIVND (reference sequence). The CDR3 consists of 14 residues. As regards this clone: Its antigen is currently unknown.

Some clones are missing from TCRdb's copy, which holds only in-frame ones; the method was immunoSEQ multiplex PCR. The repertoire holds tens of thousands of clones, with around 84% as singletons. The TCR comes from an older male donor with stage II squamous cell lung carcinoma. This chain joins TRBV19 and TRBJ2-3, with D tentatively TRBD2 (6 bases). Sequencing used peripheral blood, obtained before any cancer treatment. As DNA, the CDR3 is TGTGCCAGTAGTTTACGATGGGGGGCAGATACGCAGTATTTT. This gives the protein CASSLRWGADTQYF.